The next 16 T cell receptor beta chains were all read from a single sample in a study of shared clonotypes between healthy human individuals. Using immunoSEQ multiplex PCR, the repertoire was profiled, and TCRdb retains in-frame clones only, with some absent. The repertoire holds around 580,000 clones, with roughly 98% as singletons. Terminally differentiated effector memory CD45RA+ cells were left out of the naive CD8 fraction, which was CD45RO-negative and positively selected for CCR7. The sequenced sample was naive CD8+ T cells sorted from blood. Receptors were obtained from a man aged 25 to 45 in good health.

The rearrangement links TRBV5-1 to TRBJ2-7, with D perhaps matching TRBD1 (5 bases). Germline CDR1 and CDR2: SGHRS and YFSETQ. The CDR3 extends over 18 amino acids. V lost 2 bases and J 1 base, leaving 22 bases between the germline ends. This CDR3 reads CASSFGALDFPSSYEQYF. The CDR3 DNA reads TGCGCCAGCAGCTTTGGGGCCCTCGATTTCCCCAGTTCCTACGAGCAGTACTTC.

This clone showed up just once. The chain is built from TRBV29-1 and TRBJ2-3; 13 nucleotides line up with TRBD2. CDR1 is SQVTM, CDR2 ANQGSEA, per germline. The V and J ends lost 1 base and 5 bases, in that order; junction bases with no gene match: 9. The length of the CDR3 is 17 residues. CDR3 amino acids: CSVEGERTSGREDTQYF. The CDR3 nucleotides read TGCAGCGTTGAAGGGGAGAGGACTAGCGGGAGAGAAGATACGCAGTATTTT.

The genes are TRBV29-1 and TRBJ1-4, with 8 bases aligning to TRBD1. The CDR3 totals 14 residues. CDR1 is SQVTM, CDR2 ANQGSEA, per germline. Trimming took 6 bases from V and 7 from J; bases not matched to a gene: 10. CDR3 DNA sequence: TGCAGCGTAGTCTCGCAGGGGGCAGGTGAAAAACTGTTTTTT. Amino acid sequence: CSVVSQGAGEKLFF. Full variable domain (missing parts from reference TRBV29-1 and TRBJ1-4): SAVISQKPSRDICQRGTSLTIQCQVDSQVTMMFWYRQQPGQSLTLIATANQGSEATYESGFVIDKFPISRPNLTFSTLTVSNMSPEDSSIYLCSVVSQGAGEKLFFGSGTQLSVL.

The chain uses TRBV10-2 and TRBJ2-1; D ambiguous. The CDR3 has 11 residues. Trimming cost V 4 bases and J 8 bases, with 6 bases left between them. The germline V gene encodes CDR1 WSHSY and CDR2 SAAADI. The CDR3 DNA reads as TGCGCCAGCAGTGTCGTGGATGAGCAGTTCTTC. Its protein is CASSVVDEQFF.

The genes are TRBV28 and TRBJ2-7; tentatively, D is TRBD2 (6 bases). Trimming shortened V by 8 bases and J by 5 bases, and 22 bases separated the two germline ends. Germline V gene data show CDR1 as MDHEN and CDR2 as SYDVKM. CDR3 length: 15 amino acids. The CDR3 region is CASLPLPGDGHEQYF. For the CDR3, the DNA is TGTGCCAGCCTCCCCCTCCCGGGGGACGGCCACGAGCAGTACTTC.

The CDR3 loop reads CASRQNPGTSNYNEQFF. The CDR3 DNA reads TGTGCCAGCAGACAAAATCCCGGGACTAGCAACTACAATGAGCAGTTCTTC. The V call is TRBV7-9, the J call TRBJ2-1; 9 bases line up with TRBD2. The CDR3 covers 17 residues. Germline-derived CDR1 and CDR2 are SEHNR and FQNEAQ (reference sequence). The V segment lost 6 bases and the J segment 3 bases; nucleotides outside the gene matches: 12.

The V and J genes are TRBV6-6 and TRBJ1-2; weak D call: TRBD1 (6 bases). Germline V CDR1 and CDR2: MNHNY, SVGAGI (reference sequence). V dropped 9 bases and J dropped 4 bases, with 21 bases sitting between them. CDR3 length: 15 amino acids. The CDR3 nucleotides are TGTGCCAGTGGGGTTGCGGACAGTCGCCTCTATGGCTACACCTTC. Residues: CASGVADSRLYGYTF.

The V gene is TRBV7-6, the J gene TRBJ2-1, with D possibly matching TRBD2 (6 bases). This CDR3 has 18 amino acids. Trimming left V 5 bases short and J 0 bases short, with 20 bases between. CDR1 is SGHVS and CDR2 is FNYEAQ in the germline V gene. The CDR3 region is CASSLTPSGLPSYNEQFF. The CDR3 coding sequence is TGTGCCAGCAGCCTAACTCCTTCGGGACTTCCCTCCTACAATGAGCAGTTCTTC.

This clone was detected once. J is TRBJ2-7 and V is TRBV27, with D perhaps matching TRBD1 (6 bases). The CDR3 spans 14 residues. Germline CDR1 is MNHEY and CDR2 is SMNVEV (reference sequence). V shed 2 bases and J shed 4 bases, with 12 bases lying between them. CDR3 bases: TGTGCCAGCAGTTTAGTGGGGGCTCGGTACGAGCAGTACTTC. Its protein is CASSLVGARYEQYF.

V is TRBV5-1 and J is TRBJ2-1, with TRBD2 matching 9 bases. V lost 4 bases and J lost 4; bases outside the gene matches: 21. Germline CDR1 reads SGHRS; CDR2 reads YFSETQ. This CDR3 has 20 amino acids. CDR3 nucleotides: TGCGCCAGCAGCATGCGAGACAGGCTAGCGGGAAGGATTGGGTACAATGAGCAGTTCTTC. Translated: CASSMRDRLAGRIGYNEQFF.

V and J are TRBV27 and TRBJ1-5, with D tentatively TRBD1 (6 bases). The germline CDR1 and CDR2 sequences are MNHEY and SMNVEV (reference sequence). The CDR3 covers 14 residues. The V end lost 3 bases, the J end lost 4 bases, and 10 bases lay between the germline ends. The CDR3 here is CASSLTGDNQPQHF. The CDR3 region has the DNA TGTGCCAGCAGTTTGACAGGAGATAATCAGCCCCAGCATTTT.

The chain couples TRBV6-1 to TRBJ2-7; 7 positions agree with TRBD1. The germline CDR1 and CDR2 sequences are MNHNS and SASEGT. The V gene end was trimmed by 0 bases and the J gene end by 1 base; junction bases not matched to a gene: 6. The CDR3 contains 16 residues. The CDR3 is CASSEARQGLSYEQYF. Here the CDR3 DNA reads TGTGCCAGCAGTGAAGCGCGACAGGGCCTATCCTACGAGCAGTACTTC.

This chain uses TRBV13 with TRBJ2-1; the match to TRBD2 covers 7 bases. The CDR3 extends over 12 amino acids. Per germline, CDR1 PRHDT and CDR2 FYEKMQ (reference sequence). V was pared by 0 bases and J by 12 bases, with 2 bases of the junction left unmatched. The CDR3, as DNA: TGTGCCAGCAGCTTAGGCACGGGGGGGCAGTTCTTC. Protein: CASSLGTGGQFF.

CDR3 DNA: TGTGCCAGCAGTGAAGGTCAACTTCACTACGAGCAGTACTTC. As protein: CASSEGQLHYEQYF. The chain joins TRBV2 to TRBJ2-7; D is unresolved. With 1 base removed from V and 3 bases from J, the gap between germline ends came to 10 bases. From germline, CDR1 is SNHLY and CDR2 FYNNEI. This CDR3 has 14 residues.

The rearrangement uses TRBV4-1 and TRBJ1-1, with 8 positions matching TRBD1. The CDR3 is 13 amino acids. J lost 5 bases, V lost 8 bases, and 7 bases had no gene match. Germline CDR1 is MGHRA and CDR2 is YSYEKL. CDR3 loop: CASAVGQGTEAFF. For the CDR3, the DNA is TGCGCCAGCGCCGTTGGACAGGGTACTGAAGCTTTCTTT.

The chain couples TRBV11-2 to TRBJ2-7; TRBD1 aligns across 7 bases. The V gene end was trimmed by 5 bases and the J gene end by 2 bases; junction bases not matched to a gene: 6. CDR1 SGHAT and CDR2 FQNNGV come from the germline V gene. The CDR3 length is 14 residues. CDR3 protein: CASSPTTGAYEQYF. CDR3 DNA: TGTGCCAGCAGCCCTACCACAGGGGCCTACGAGCAGTACTTC.